A selection of T cell receptor beta chains follows, all from one sample in a study of response to subunit inactivated influenza vaccine. TCRdb re-derived calls from the RT-PCR reads in MiXCR, one entry per CDR3 protein. The data hold roughly 520,000 distinct CDR3 sequences, with around 25% observed a single time. The starting material was CD4+ T cells sorted from PBMCs, obtained around 5 days after vaccination. These receptors all come from a man in his fifties who received an inactivated influenza vaccine. CDR3s leave out the opening cysteine and the closing phenylalanine or tryptophan.

CDR3 length: 10
V gene: TRBV7-9
J gene: TRBJ2-1
CDR3 protein: ASSLSGNEQF

CDR3 length: 14
V gene: TRBV5-1
J gene: TRBJ2-1
CDR3 protein: ASSLDSGTTSNEQF

CDR3 length: 10
V gene: TRBV12-3/TRBV12-4
J gene: TRBJ1-5
CDR3 protein: ASGYRDQPQH

CDR3 length: 13
V gene: TRBV4-2
J gene: TRBJ2-4
CDR3 protein: ASSQDRGAKNIQY

CDR3 length: 13
V gene: TRBV12-3/TRBV12-4
J gene: TRBJ2-1
CDR3 protein: ASRIGAGGNNEQF

CDR3 length: 12
V gene: TRBV7-2
J gene: TRBJ2-5
CDR3 protein: ASSYSGTSKTQY

CDR3 length: 9
V gene: TRBV28
J gene: TRBJ2-1
CDR3 protein: ASGGGFEQF

CDR3 length: 12
V gene: TRBV5-1
J gene: TRBJ2-5
CDR3 protein: ASSGTSGEETQY

CDR3 length: 14
V gene: TRBV4-3
J gene: TRBJ2-2
CDR3 protein: ASSQDPGLNTGELF

CDR3 length: 13
V gene: TRBV20-1
J gene: TRBJ2-3
CDR3 protein: SARVVPGHTDTQY

CDR3 length: 10
V gene: TRBV29-1
J gene: TRBJ1-1
CDR3 protein: SARTQGTEAF

CDR3 length: 11
V gene: TRBV29-1
J gene: TRBJ1-3
CDR3 protein: SVAAGSGNTIY

CDR3 length: 12
V gene: TRBV10-3
J gene: TRBJ2-7
CDR3 protein: AISDRTGPYEQY

CDR3 length: 11
V gene: TRBV6-2/TRBV6-3
J gene: TRBJ1-2
CDR3 protein: ASKRQRSYGYT

CDR3 length: 13
V gene: TRBV11-2
J gene: TRBJ2-1
CDR3 protein: ASSLGQGAKNEQF

CDR3 length: 14
V gene: TRBV24-1
J gene: TRBJ2-3
CDR3 protein: ATSDSGTPSTDTQY